This T cell receptor beta chain was recovered during a study of cytomegalovirus exposure and HLA in healthy donors. Study findings and constraints: Being productive about 87% or about 30% of the time was typical of most TCR beta V segments in an earlier analysis. In most subjects, TCR beta sequences reportedly gave accurate predictions of HLA-A and HLA-B alleles.

Use of 60 Vbeta and 13 Jbeta primers characterized the PCR. In the authors' workflow: The count from a later analysis was 79 million or so unique TCR beta chains, some 10 million of them shared. Produced via immunoSEQ multiplex PCR; TCRdb's table is partial and in-frame only. V, J and clone size reflect that table, while D and trimming were determined from the DNA. This sample has some 180,000 clones, with around 75% found just once. A note on this clone: Its antigen is not identified.

The germline V gene encodes CDR1 GTSNPN and CDR2 SVGIG (reference sequence). The CDR3 sequence is 12 residues long. V was trimmed by 7 bases and J by 5 bases, leaving 13 bases between them. The source material was PBMCs. The V and J genes are TRBV30 and TRBJ2-3, with D tentatively TRBD2 (5 bases). The source is a male donor in good health and CMV-seronegative. The CDR3 coding sequence is TGTGCCTCCGGGCCTCGGGGAGATACGCAGTATTTT. Translation: CASGPRGDTQYF.